Below, 23 T cell receptor beta chains from the same sample are listed, as sequenced in a study of T-cell memory formation after mild COVID-19 (dated by TCRdb to about 2021). Library creation used 5' RACE. The run used an Illumina NovaSeq 6000. TCRdb reprocessed the public reads (quality trimming at Q25 with fastp, clone calling with MiXCR) and kept in-frame beta chains. Under each unique CDR3 protein, matching rows form one entry showing the most common genes and DNA. The sample table contains nearly 110,000 distinct CDR3 sequences; only one count was recorded for about 18% of them. The ten most abundant clones make up roughly 31% of the sample. Sequenced: PBMCs or a T cell subset sorted from them (not recorded which). The receptors here all came from an adult woman who had mild COVID-19 (a few samples of this study predate the infection). The sample titles of this study are shuffled in the database, so cell type and time point are left out; the donor was told from shared clones.

The chain combines TRBV9 with TRBJ2-7, with a tentative D call TRBD1 (5 bases). The CDR3 extends over 14 amino acids. V lost 4 bases to trimming and J lost 1 base, with 12 bases between them. The V gene's germline CDR1 is SGDLS and CDR2 YYNGEE. The CDR3 protein is CASSPTDLSYEQYF. The CDR3 region has the DNA TGTGCCAGCAGCCCGACAGATCTATCCTACGAGCAGTACTTC.

The chain recombines TRBV7-6 with TRBJ2-7; D is possibly TRBD2 (6 bases). The V gene's germline CDR1 is SGHVS and CDR2 FNYEAQ. The CDR3 covers 13 residues. The V end was cut by 2 bases, the J end by 4 bases, with 9 bases between. CDR3 nucleotides: TGTGCCAGCAGCTTACCCGGGGGATACGAGCAGTACTTC. Encoded protein: CASSLPGGYEQYF. Full variable domain (remainder filled in from reference TRBV7-6 and TRBJ2-7): GAGVSQSPRYKVTKRGQDVALRCDPISGHVSLYWYRQALGQGPEFLTYFNYEAQQDKSGLPNDRFSAERPEGSISTLTIQRTEQRDSAMYRCASSLPGGYEQYFGPGTRLTVT.

This clonotype was detected a few times. The V gene is TRBV6-5, the J gene TRBJ2-1, with 8 bases lining up with TRBD2. V dropped 4 bases and J dropped 5; count of bases not matched to a gene: 4. The CDR3 is 14 residues long. Per germline, CDR1 MNHEY and CDR2 SVGAGI. CDR3 loop: CASSWTSSNNEQFF. DNA for the CDR3: TGTGCCAGCAGTTGGACTAGCAGCAACAATGAGCAGTTCTTC.

The chain has TRBV12-3 or TRBV12-4 and TRBJ2-5, with D unclear. This CDR3 has 16 residues. The germline V and J ends were trimmed by 8 bases and 3 bases, with 22 bases remaining between them. The CDR3 sequence: CASRPHRLEIEETQYF. The DNA for the CDR3 is TGTGCCAGCCGCCCCCACAGACTCGAAATCGAAGAGACCCAGTACTTC.

The rearrangement links TRBV4-1 to TRBJ1-1; no clear D gene. Germline CDR1 reads MGHRA; CDR2 reads YSYEKL. The CDR3 is 14 amino acids. V lost 0 bases and J lost 2, with 7 bases in between. This CDR3 reads CASSQDAVNTEAFF. In nucleotides, the CDR3 is TGCGCCAGCAGCCAAGATGCGGTTAACACTGAAGCTTTCTTT.

This clonotype was recorded at least ten times. The V and J genes are TRBV4-1 and TRBJ2-7; TRBD1 agrees at 9 bases. Germline CDR1 MGHRA, CDR2 YSYEKL. V lost 4 bases to trimming and J lost 0 bases; unmatched junction nucleotides: 1. The CDR3 sequence is 14 residues long. The CDR3 region has the DNA TGCGCCAGCAGCCCGACAGGGGGCTCCTACGAGCAGTACTTC. Translated: CASSPTGGSYEQYF.

This clonotype was seen a handful of times. J is TRBJ2-2 and V is TRBV20-1; 7 bases match TRBD1. Germline trimming cut 5 bases from V and 2 bases from J; bases unmatched to any gene: 8. Germline lookup yields CDR1 DFQATT and CDR2 SNEGSKA (reference sequence). The CDR3 length is 15 residues. This chain's CDR3 is CSARVDRVNTGELFF. The CDR3, as DNA: TGCAGTGCTCGGGTCGACAGGGTTAACACCGGGGAGCTGTTTTTT.

This clonotype was seen once. The CDR3 spells CASSLDGWGGLAKNIQYF. The CDR3 region has the DNA TGTGCCAGCAGCTTAGATGGCTGGGGGGGACTCGCCAAAAACATTCAGTACTTC. This chain connects TRBV11-2 to TRBJ2-4, with 7 bases lining up with TRBD2. Trimming cost V 0 bases and J 1 base; bases outside gene matches: 9. The CDR3 length is 18 residues. Per the germline V gene, CDR1 is SGHAT and CDR2 is FQNNGV.

This clonotype has only a few counts. The chain uses TRBV20-1 and TRBJ1-5; no clear D gene. The CDR3 covers 13 residues. Trimming stripped 1 base from V and 4 bases from J, with 8 bases between. From germline, CDR1 is DFQATT and CDR2 SNEGSKA (reference sequence). CDR3 protein: CSARGVDNQPQHF. The CDR3 DNA follows: TGCAGTGCTAGAGGGGTTGATAATCAGCCCCAGCATTTT.

This chain connects TRBV25-1 to TRBJ2-7, with D tentatively TRBD2 (7 bases). From germline, CDR1 is MGHDK and CDR2 SYGVNS. The length of the CDR3 is 15 residues. V dropped 6 bases and J dropped 8 bases, with 23 bases sitting between them. CDR3 region: CASRGGARSGVKQYF. For the CDR3, the DNA is TGTGCCAGCAGGGGGGGGGCTAGAAGTGGAGTTAAGCAGTACTTC.

V and J are TRBV2 and TRBJ1-6; tentatively, D is TRBD1 (5 bases). Germline-derived CDR1 and CDR2 are SNHLY and FYNNEI. V lost 6 bases, J lost 3 bases, and 9 bases lay in between. This CDR3 is 14 amino acids long. The CDR3 is CASREQVYNSPLHF. CDR3 in DNA: TGTGCCAGCAGGGAACAGGTCTATAATTCACCCCTCCACTTT.

The V and J genes are TRBV4-1 and TRBJ2-5; no definite D call. V was trimmed by 2 bases and J by 3 bases, leaving 10 bases between them. Per germline, CDR1 MGHRA and CDR2 YSYEKL. This CDR3 has 14 residues. The CDR3 nucleotides read TGCGCCAGCAGCCAATCCCAGCTGGAAGAGACCCAGTACTTC. It yields the protein CASSQSQLEETQYF.

J is TRBJ2-5 and V is TRBV4-1; D is undetermined. Trimming took off 1 base at V and 7 bases at J, with 13 bases between the two ends. The CDR3 loop spans 14 amino acids. Germline V gives CDR1 MGHRA, CDR2 YSYEKL. The CDR3 nucleotides are TGCGCCAGCAGCCAAGTTTTCGGGTCCGGGACCCAGTACTTC. Protein product: CASSQVFGSGTQYF.

This chain joins TRBV12-3 or TRBV12-4 and TRBJ2-7; 11 positions agree with TRBD2. Unmatched junction bases numbered 20, after V lost 6 bases and J lost 4 bases. CDR3 size: 19 residues. This CDR3 is CASSPKPLAGGWVTYEQYF. In DNA, the CDR3 is TGTGCCAGCAGCCCCAAACCTCTAGCGGGAGGATGGGTCACGTACGAGCAGTACTTC.

This clonotype has only a few counts. V usage is TRBV7-9 and J usage is TRBJ2-1; unclear D gene. Looked up from germline, CDR1 is SEHNR and CDR2 is FQNEAQ (reference sequence). The CDR3 consists of 11 residues. Deletions cut 5 bases from V and 9 bases from J, with 8 bases between. CDR3 residues: CASSPLGEQFF. The CDR3 region has the DNA TGTGCCAGCAGCCCCCTGGGTGAGCAGTTCTTC.

This clonotype was counted ten times or more. The V call is TRBV4-1, the J call TRBJ1-5; the D gene is possibly TRBD1 (6 bases). The germline V gene has CDR1 MGHRA and CDR2 YSYEKL. The V gene lost 0 bases and the J gene lost 0 bases, with 12 bases spanning the gap. The CDR3 has 17 amino acids. CDR3 sequence reads: CASSQDTGPYSNQPQHF. CDR3 nucleotide sequence: TGCGCCAGCAGCCAAGATACAGGGCCCTATAGCAATCAGCCCCAGCATTTT.

V usage is TRBV6-2 or TRBV6-3 and J usage is TRBJ2-2; 7 bases match TRBD1. In germline, CDR1 is MNHEY, CDR2 SVGEGT. The J segment lost 1 base and the V segment lost 5 bases, leaving 4 bases of the junction unmatched. This CDR3 contains 15 residues. The DNA of the CDR3 is TGTGCCAGCAGTGACGGACAGGAGAACACCGGGGAGCTGTTTTTT. Amino acid sequence: CASSDGQENTGELFF.

This clonotype was seen at least ten times. V gene TRBV4-3 combines with J gene TRBJ2-3; 7 bases agree with TRBD2. Germline V gene data show CDR1 as LGHNA and CDR2 as YSLEER. The CDR3 is made up of 16 amino acids. J lost 4 bases, V lost 3 bases, and 10 bases had no gene match. CDR3 sequence (DNA): TGCGCCAGCAGCCAGGACCCGACTAGCTACGCAGATACGCAGTATTTT. This sequence encodes CASSQDPTSYADTQYF.

The chain couples TRBV4-1 to TRBJ2-7; D uncertain. V was trimmed by 0 bases and J by 3 bases, leaving 12 bases between them. There are 15 residues in the CDR3. From germline, CDR1 is MGHRA and CDR2 YSYEKL. CDR3 in amino acids: CASSQESHRYYEQYF. The CDR3, as DNA: TGCGCCAGCAGCCAAGAATCCCACCGGTACTACGAGCAGTACTTC.

J is TRBJ1-1 and V is TRBV2, with a tentative D call TRBD1 (5 bases). CDR3 length: 12 amino acids. The V and J ends lost 7 bases and 7 bases respectively, with 13 bases between them. Germline V gene sequence: CDR1 SNHLY, CDR2 FYNNEI. CDR3 sequence: CASNRQINEAFF. CDR3 nucleotides: TGTGCCAGCAATCGACAGATCAATGAAGCTTTCTTT.

This clonotype was detected a few times. This chain joins TRBV15 and TRBJ1-5, with D possibly TRBD1 on 6 matching bases. Germline V gene data show CDR1 as LNHNV and CDR2 as YYDKDF (reference sequence). The length of the CDR3 is 13 residues. V was cut by 11 bases and J by 6 bases, with 17 bases left in between. The DNA for the CDR3 is TGTGCCCCCCTAAGGGGGGCTTGTCAGCCCCAGCATTTT. Its protein is CAPLRGACQPQHF.

There are a few counts of this clonotype. The CDR3 DNA reads as TGTGCCAGCGACAGGGACCCCGGGACCCAGTACTTC. Encoded protein: CASDRDPGTQYF. This chain links TRBV7-9 with TRBJ2-5, with 7 bases aligning to TRBD1. CDR1 and CDR2 (germline): SEHNR, FQNEAQ (reference sequence). CDR3 size: 12 residues. The V segment lost 8 bases and the J segment 7 bases; nucleotides outside the gene matches: 7.

This clonotype appeared a few times. This rearrangement joins TRBV20-1 to TRBJ2-7, with D possibly matching TRBD2 (5 bases). CDR1 is DFQATT and CDR2 is SNEGSKA in the germline V gene (reference sequence). The CDR3 contains 14 residues. V shed 0 bases and J shed 1 base, with 10 bases lying between them. In DNA, the CDR3 is TGCAGTGCTAGAGATGTGGGAGAATCCTACGAGCAGTACTTC. Its translation: CSARDVGESYEQYF.